The sequence of this T cell receptor beta chain was determined in a study of blood T cell repertoires in COVID-19. Study as a whole: Specimens from acute and convalescent COVID-19 originated in the United States, Italy and Spain.

Using immunoSEQ multiplex PCR, the repertoire was profiled, and TCRdb retains in-frame clones only, with some absent. The data show under 300,000 clones, about nine tenths seen once. The CDR3 covers 13 residues. The germline V gene has CDR1 MNHNS and CDR2 SASEGT. V lost 2 bases and J 6 bases, leaving 7 bases between the germline ends. The sequenced material came from PBMCs or T cells enriched from blood (not recorded which). The gene calls are TRBV6-1 and TRBJ2-2; D is perhaps TRBD1 (5 bases). This sequence was found in a woman in her 30s with acute COVID-19. The DNA of the CDR3 is TGTGCCAGCAGTGAAACCAGGGCCGGGGAGCTGTTTTTT. Protein product: CASSETRAGELFF.